This TCR beta chain emerged from a study of OX40 agonist ivuxolimab in advanced cancers. Whole-study findings and limits: With doses of 0.1 to 3.0 mg/kg, CD4+ and CD8+ blood T cells had undergone clonal expansion by week 6.

From germline, CDR1 is SGHTA and CDR2 FQGNSA. V shed 4 bases and J 4 bases; nucleotides not matched to a gene: 7. The CDR3 spans 15 residues. Method: immunoSEQ multiplex PCR; TCRdb's copy keeps in-frame clones and lacks some. Here the sample spans roughly 86,000 clones, approximately 83% being singletons. With regard to this clone: Its matching antigen is unknown.

The sample here was CD4+ or CD8+ T cells sorted from blood, taken in a trial of the OX40 agonist ivuxolimab. This TCR was sampled from an adult with an advanced solid tumor such as melanoma, head and neck, liver or kidney cancer. This rearrangement joins TRBV7-2 to TRBJ2-5; the match to TRBD1 covers 9 bases. CDR3 nucleotide sequence: TGTGCCAGCAGCTATGGGACAGGGAAATCAGAGACCCAGTACTTC. Protein product: CASSYGTGKSETQYF. The full variable domain, in which reference TRBV7-2 and TRBJ2-5 provide the parts outside the CDR3, is GAGVSQSPSNKVTEKGKDVELRCDPISGHTALYWYRQSLGQGLEFLIYFQGNSAPDKSGLPSDRFSAERTGGSVSTLTIQRTQQEDSAVYLCASSYGTGKSETQYFGPGTRLLVL.